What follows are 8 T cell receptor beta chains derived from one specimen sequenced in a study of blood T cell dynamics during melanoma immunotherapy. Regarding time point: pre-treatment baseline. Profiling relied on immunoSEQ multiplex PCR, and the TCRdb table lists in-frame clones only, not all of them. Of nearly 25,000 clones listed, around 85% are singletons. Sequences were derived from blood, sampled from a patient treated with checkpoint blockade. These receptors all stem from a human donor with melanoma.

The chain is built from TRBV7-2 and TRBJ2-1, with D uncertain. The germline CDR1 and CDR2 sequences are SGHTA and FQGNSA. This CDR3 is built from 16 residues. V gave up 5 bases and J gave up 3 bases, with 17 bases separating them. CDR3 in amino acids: CASSPTAPTGYNEQFF. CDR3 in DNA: TGTGCCAGCAGCCCCACTGCTCCAACTGGCTACAATGAGCAGTTCTTC.

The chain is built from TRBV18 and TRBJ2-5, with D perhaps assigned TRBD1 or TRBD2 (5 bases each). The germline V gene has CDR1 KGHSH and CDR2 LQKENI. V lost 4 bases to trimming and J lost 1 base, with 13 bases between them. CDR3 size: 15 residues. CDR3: CASSLNRDVQETQYF. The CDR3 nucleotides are TGTGCCAGCTCACTCAATCGGGACGTCCAAGAGACCCAGTACTTC.

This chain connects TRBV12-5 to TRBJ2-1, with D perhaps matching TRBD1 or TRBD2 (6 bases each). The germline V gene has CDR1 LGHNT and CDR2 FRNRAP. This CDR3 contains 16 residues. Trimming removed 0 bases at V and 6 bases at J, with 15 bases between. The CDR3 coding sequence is TGTGCTAGTGGTTTGGTACTGTCGGGGGCCCTCAATGAGCAGTTCTTC. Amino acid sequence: CASGLVLSGALNEQFF.

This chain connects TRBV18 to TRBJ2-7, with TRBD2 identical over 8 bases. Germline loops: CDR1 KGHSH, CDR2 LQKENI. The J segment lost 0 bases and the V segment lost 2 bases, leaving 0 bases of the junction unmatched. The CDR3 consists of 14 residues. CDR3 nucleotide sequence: TGTGCCAGCTCACCAGGGACTAGCTCCTACGAGCAGTACTTC. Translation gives CASSPGTSSYEQYF.

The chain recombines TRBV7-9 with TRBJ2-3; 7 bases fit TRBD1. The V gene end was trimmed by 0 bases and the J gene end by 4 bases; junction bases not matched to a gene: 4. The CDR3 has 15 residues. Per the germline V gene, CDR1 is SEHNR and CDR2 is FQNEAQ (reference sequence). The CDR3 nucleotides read TGTGCCAGCAGCTTAGCAGGGGGCGAGGCAGATACGCAGTATTTT. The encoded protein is CASSLAGGEADTQYF.

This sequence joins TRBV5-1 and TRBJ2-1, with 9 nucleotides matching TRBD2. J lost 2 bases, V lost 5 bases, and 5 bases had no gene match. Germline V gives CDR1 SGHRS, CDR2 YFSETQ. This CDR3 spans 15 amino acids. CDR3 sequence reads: CASRLSSGTYNEQFF. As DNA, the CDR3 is TGCGCCAGCAGGTTGTCTAGCGGGACCTACAATGAGCAGTTCTTC.

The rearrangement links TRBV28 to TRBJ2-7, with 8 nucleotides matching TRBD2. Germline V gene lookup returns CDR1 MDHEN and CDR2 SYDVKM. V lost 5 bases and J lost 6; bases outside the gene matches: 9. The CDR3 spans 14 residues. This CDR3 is CASSPTGTRGEQYF. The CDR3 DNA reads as TGTGCCAGCAGTCCGACCGGGACTAGGGGCGAGCAGTACTTC.

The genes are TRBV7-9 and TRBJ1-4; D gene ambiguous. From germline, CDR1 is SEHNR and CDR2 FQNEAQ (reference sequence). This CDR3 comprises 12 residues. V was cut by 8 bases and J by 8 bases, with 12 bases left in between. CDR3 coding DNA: TGTGCCAGCGCCTCTCCCCTGGAAAAACTGTTTTTT. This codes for CASASPLEKLFF.